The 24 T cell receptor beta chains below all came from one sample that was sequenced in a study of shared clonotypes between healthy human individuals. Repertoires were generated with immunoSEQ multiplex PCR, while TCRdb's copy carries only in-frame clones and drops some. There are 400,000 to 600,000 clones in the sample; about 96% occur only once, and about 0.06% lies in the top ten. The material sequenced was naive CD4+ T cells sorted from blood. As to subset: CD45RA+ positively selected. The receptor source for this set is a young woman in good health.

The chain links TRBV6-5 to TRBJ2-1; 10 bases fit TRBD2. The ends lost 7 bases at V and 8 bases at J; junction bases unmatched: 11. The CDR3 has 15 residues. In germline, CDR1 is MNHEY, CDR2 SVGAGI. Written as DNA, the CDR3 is TGTGCCAGCACTTTGAGACTAGCGGGTGTCCATGAGCAGTTCTTC. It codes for CASTLRLAGVHEQFF.

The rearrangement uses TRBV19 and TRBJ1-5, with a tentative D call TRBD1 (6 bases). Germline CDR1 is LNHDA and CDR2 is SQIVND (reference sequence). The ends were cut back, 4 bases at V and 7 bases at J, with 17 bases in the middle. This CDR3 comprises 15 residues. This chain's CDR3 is CASSSSQGIGQPQHF. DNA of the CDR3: TGTGCCAGTAGTAGCTCACAGGGAATTGGACAGCCCCAGCATTTT.

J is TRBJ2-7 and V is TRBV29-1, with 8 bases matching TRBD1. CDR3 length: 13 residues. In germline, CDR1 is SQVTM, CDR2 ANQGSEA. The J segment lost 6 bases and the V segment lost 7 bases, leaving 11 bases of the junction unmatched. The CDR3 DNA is TGCAGCGCTTGGACAGGGTATCCTGCCGAGCAGTACTTC. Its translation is CSAWTGYPAEQYF.

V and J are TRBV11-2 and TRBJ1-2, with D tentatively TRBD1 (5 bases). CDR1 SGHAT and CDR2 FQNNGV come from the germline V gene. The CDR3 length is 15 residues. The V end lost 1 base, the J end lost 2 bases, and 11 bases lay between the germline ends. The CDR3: CASSLGFRENYGYTF. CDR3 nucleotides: TGTGCCAGCAGCTTAGGGTTCAGGGAAAACTATGGCTACACCTTC.

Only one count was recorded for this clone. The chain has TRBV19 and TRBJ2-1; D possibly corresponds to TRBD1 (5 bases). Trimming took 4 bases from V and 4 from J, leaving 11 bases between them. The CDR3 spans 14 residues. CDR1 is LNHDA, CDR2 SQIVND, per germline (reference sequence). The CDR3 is CASSTIQVYNEQFF. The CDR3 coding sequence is TGTGCCAGTAGTACTATACAGGTATACAATGAGCAGTTCTTC.

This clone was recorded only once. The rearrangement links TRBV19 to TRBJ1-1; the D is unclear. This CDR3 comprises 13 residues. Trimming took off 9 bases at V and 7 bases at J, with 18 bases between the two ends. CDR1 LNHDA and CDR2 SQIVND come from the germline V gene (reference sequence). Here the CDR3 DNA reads TGTGCCAGCACCCGGACGGGGAGTGATGAAGCTTTCTTT. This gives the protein CASTRTGSDEAFF.

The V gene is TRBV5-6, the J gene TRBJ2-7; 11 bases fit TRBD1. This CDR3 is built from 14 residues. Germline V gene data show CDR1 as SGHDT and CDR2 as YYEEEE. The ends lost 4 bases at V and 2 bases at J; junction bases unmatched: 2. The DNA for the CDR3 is TGTGCCAGCAGCGTGGACAGGGGGCCCTACGAGCAGTACTTC. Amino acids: CASSVDRGPYEQYF.

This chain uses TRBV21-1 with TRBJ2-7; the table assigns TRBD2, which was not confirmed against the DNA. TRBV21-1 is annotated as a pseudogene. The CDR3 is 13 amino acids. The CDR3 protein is CASSKWGRDEQYF. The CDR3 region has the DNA TGTGCCAGCAGCAAATGGGGGAGGGACGAGCAGTACTTC.

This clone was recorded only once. The CDR3 nucleotides read TGCGCCAGCAGCTCCACTAGCGGGAGGGCTCAGGGGCAGTATTTT. It encodes CASSSTSGRAQGQYF. The genes are TRBV4-1 and TRBJ2-3, with 13 nucleotides matching TRBD2. The junction had 10 bases not matched to a gene; V was cut back by 5 bases and J by 11 bases. There are 15 residues in the CDR3. CDR1 and CDR2 (germline): MGHRA, YSYEKL.

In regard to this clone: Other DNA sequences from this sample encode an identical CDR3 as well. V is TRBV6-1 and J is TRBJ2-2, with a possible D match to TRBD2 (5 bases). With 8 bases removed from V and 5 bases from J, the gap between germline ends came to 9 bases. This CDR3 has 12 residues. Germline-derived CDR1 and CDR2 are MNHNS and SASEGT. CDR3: CASSLATGELFF. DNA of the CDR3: TGTGCCAGCTCCTTAGCGACCGGGGAGCTGTTTTTT.

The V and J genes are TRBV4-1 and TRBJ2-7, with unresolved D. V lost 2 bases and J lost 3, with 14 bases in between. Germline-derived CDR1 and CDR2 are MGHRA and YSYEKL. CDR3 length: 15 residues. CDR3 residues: CASSQSLKGLYEQYF. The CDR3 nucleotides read TGCGCCAGCAGCCAAAGCCTTAAGGGTCTCTACGAGCAGTACTTC.

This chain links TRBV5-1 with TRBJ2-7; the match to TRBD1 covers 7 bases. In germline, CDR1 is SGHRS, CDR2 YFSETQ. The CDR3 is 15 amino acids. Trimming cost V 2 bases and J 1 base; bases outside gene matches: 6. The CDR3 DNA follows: TGCGCCAGCAGCTTATGGACAGGAACATCCTACGAGCAGTACTTC. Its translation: CASSLWTGTSYEQYF.

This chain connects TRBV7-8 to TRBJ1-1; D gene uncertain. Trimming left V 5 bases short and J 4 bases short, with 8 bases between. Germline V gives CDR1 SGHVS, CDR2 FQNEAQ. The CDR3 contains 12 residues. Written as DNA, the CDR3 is TGTGCCAGCAGCAAAGGAGGCACTGAAGCTTTCTTT. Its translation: CASSKGGTEAFF. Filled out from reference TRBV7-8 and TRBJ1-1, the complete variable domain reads GAGVSQSPRYKVAKRGQDVALRCDPISGHVSLFWYQQALGQGPEFLTYFQNEAQLDKSGLPSDRFFAERPEGSVSTLKIQRTQQEDSAVYLCASSKGGTEAFFGQGTRLTVV.

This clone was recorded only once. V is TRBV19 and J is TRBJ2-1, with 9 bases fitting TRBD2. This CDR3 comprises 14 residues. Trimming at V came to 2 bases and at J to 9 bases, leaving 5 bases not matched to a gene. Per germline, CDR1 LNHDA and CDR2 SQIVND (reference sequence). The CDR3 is CASSILAGEVEQFF. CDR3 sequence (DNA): TGTGCCAGTAGTATATTAGCGGGAGAGGTTGAGCAGTTCTTC.

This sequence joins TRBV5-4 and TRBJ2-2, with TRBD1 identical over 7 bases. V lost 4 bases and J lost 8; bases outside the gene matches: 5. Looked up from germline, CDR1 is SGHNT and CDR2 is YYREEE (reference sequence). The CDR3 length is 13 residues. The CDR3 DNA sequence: TGTGCCAGCAGCGTTCAGGGGGATGGGGAGCTGTTTTTT. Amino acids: CASSVQGDGELFF. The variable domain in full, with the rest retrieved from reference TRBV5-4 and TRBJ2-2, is ETGVTQSPTHLIKTRGQQVTLRCSSQSGHNTVSWYQQALGQGPQFIFQYYREEENGRGNFPPRFSGLQFPNYSSELNVNALELDDSALYLCASSVQGDGELFFGEGSRLTVL.

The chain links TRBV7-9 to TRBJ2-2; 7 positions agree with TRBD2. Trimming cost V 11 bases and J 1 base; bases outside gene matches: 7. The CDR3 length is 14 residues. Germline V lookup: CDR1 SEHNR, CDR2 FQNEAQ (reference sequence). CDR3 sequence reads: CAGLGVGNTGELFF. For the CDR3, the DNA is TGTGCCGGACTAGGAGTAGGGAACACCGGGGAGCTGTTTTTT.

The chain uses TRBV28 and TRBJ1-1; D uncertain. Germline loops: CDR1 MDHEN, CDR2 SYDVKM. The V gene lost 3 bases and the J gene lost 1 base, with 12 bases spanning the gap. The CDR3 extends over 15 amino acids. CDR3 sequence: CASSFVTPENTEAFF. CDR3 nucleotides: TGTGCCAGCAGTTTTGTCACGCCTGAGAACACTGAAGCTTTCTTT.

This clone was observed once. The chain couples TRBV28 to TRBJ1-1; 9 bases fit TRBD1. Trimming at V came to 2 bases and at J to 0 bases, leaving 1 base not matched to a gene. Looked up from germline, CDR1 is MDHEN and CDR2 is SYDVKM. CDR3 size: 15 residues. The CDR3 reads CASSLGTGMNTEAFF. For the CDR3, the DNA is TGTGCCAGCAGTTTAGGGACAGGGATGAACACTGAAGCTTTCTTT.

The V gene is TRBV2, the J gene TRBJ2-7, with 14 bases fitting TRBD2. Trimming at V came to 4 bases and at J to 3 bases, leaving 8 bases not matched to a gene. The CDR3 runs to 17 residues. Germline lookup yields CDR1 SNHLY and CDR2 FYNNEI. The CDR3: CASSGTSGRPTFYEQYF. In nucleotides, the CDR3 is TGTGCCAGCAGTGGGACTAGCGGGAGGCCCACCTTCTACGAGCAGTACTTC. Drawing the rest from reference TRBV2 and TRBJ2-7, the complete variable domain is EPEVTQTPSHQVTQMGQEVILRCVPISNHLYFYWYRQILGQKVEFLVSFYNNEISEKSEIFDDQFSVERPDGSNFTLKIRSTKLEDSAMYFCASSGTSGRPTFYEQYFGPGTRLTVT.

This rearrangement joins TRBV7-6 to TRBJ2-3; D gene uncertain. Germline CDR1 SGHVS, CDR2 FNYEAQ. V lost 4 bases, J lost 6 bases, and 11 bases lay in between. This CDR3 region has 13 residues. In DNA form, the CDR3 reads TGTGCCAGCAGCTCGCACGCCGTGGATACGCAGTATTTT. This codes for CASSSHAVDTQYF. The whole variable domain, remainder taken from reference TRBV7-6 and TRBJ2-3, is GAGVSQSPRYKVTKRGQDVALRCDPISGHVSLYWYRQALGQGPEFLTYFNYEAQQDKSGLPNDRFSAERPEGSISTLTIQRTEQRDSAMYRCASSSHAVDTQYFGPGTRLTVL.

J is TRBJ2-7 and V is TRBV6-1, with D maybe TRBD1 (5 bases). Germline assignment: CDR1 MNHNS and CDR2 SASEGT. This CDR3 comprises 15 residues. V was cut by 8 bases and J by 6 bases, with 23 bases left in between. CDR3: CASSPTKGPKGEQYF. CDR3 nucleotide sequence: TGTGCCAGCTCACCCACCAAGGGGCCCAAGGGCGAGCAGTACTTC.

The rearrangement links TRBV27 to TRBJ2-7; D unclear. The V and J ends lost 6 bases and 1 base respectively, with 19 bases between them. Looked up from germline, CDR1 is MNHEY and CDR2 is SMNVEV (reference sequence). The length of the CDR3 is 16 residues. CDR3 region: CASRIGCVTVSYEQYF. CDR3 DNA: TGTGCCAGCAGGATTGGCTGCGTGACGGTATCCTACGAGCAGTACTTC.

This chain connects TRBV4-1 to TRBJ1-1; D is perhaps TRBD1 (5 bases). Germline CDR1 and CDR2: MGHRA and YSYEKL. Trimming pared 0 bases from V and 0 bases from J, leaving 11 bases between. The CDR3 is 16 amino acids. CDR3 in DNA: TGCGCCAGCAGCCAAGATTTAGGGGTTATGAACACTGAAGCTTTCTTT. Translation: CASSQDLGVMNTEAFF.

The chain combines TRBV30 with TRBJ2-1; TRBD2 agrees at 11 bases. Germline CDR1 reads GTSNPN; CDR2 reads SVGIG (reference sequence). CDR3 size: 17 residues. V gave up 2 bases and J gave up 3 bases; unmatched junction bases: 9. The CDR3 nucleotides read TGTGCCTGGAGTCCGGGACTAGCGGTAACCTTCTACAATGAGCAGTTCTTC. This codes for CAWSPGLAVTFYNEQFF.